This T cell receptor beta chain was documented in a study of regulatory T cells in long-lasting Graves disease. CDR1 and CDR2 from the germline V gene are DFQATT and SNEGSKA (reference sequence). The CDR3 length is 9 residues. Trimming left V 8 bases short and J 2 bases short, with 3 bases between. This clonotype was detected ten times or more. Its target is unknown. General observations from the study: Accuracy might have suffered from few samples.

Through Arm-PCR of CDR3 regions and iRepertoire HTBI primers, TCR beta libraries were built. One entry per CDR3 protein, called by TCRdb with MiXCR from the multiplex PCR reads. In the table there are 200,000 to 250,000 distinct CDR3 sequences, 20% to 25% of which are singletons. Indicated time point: newly diagnosed GD, antithyroid drugs for less than 3 months. Making the TCR library involved RNA that had been extracted from PBMCs. This sequence originates from a female donor with Graves disease. The J gene is TRBJ1-2, the V gene TRBV20-1; no clear D gene. The sample here was peripheral blood mononuclear cells (PBMCs), taken at new diagnosis, from a patient treated with antithyroid drugs. CDR3 region: CSPNYGYTF. DNA of the CDR3: TGCAGTCCAAACTATGGCTACACCTTC.